This T cell receptor beta chain was obtained from a study of CD4+ T cells in melanoma. Study results and limitations: In melanoma, neoantigen-specific CD4+ T cells reportedly differed in differentiation state. A reported correlation linked neoantigen-specific CD4+ T cells to CD8+, macrophage and B cell function.

Turning to this clone: Its antigen is not known.

There are 15 residues in the CDR3. Germline values: CDR1 SEHNR, CDR2 FQNEAQ (reference sequence). V dropped 0 bases and J dropped 5 bases, with 12 bases sitting between them. Profiled with immunoSEQ multiplex PCR; TCRdb holds only in-frame clones, not every one. Found here are some 14,000 clones, approximately 88% of them singletons; the top ten hold 6.4%. The sample taken for sequencing was cells from a culture (not recorded whether cultured in vitro). This TCR was sampled from a human donor with melanoma. V usage is TRBV7-9 and J usage is TRBJ2-3, with D tentatively TRBD1 or TRBD2 (5 bases each). The CDR3 nucleotides read TGTGCCAGCAGCTTAGCGGGGACGGGGAAAGATACGCAGTATTTT. Translating it yields CASSLAGTGKDTQYF.